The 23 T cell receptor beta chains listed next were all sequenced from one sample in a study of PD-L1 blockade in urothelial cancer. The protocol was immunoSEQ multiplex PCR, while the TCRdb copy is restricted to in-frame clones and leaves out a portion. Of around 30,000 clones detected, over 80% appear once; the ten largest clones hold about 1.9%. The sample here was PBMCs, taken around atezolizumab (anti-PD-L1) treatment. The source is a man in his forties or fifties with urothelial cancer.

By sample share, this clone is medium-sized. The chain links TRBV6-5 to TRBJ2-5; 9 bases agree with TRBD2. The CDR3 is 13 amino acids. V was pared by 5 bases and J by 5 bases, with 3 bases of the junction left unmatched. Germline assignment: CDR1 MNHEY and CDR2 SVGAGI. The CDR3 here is CASSPGTSETQYF. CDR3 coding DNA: TGTGCCAGCAGTCCCGGGACTAGCGAGACCCAGTACTTC.

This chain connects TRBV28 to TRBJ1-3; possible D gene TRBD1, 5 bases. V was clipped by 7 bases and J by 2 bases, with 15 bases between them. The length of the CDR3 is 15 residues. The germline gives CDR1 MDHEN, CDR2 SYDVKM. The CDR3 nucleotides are TGTGCCAGCACTTTGGTGGGGCAAACTGGAAACACCATATATTTT. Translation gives CASTLVGQTGNTIYF.

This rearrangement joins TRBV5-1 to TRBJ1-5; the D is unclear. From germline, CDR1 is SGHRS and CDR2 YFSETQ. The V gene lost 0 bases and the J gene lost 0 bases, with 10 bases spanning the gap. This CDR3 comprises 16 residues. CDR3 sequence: CASSLDARNSNQPQHF. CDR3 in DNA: TGCGCCAGCAGCTTGGATGCCAGAAATAGCAATCAGCCCCAGCATTTT.

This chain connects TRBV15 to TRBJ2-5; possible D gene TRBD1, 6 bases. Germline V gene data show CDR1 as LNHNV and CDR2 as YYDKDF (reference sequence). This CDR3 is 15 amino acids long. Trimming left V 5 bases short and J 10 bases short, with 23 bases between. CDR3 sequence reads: CATSPVRTVREGQYF. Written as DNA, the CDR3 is TGTGCCACCAGCCCTGTCCGGACAGTGAGAGAGGGCCAGTACTTC.

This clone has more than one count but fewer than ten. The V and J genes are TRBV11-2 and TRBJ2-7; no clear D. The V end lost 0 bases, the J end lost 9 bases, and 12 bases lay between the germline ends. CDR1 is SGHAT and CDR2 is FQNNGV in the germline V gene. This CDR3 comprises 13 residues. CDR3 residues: CASSLDLVKRQYV. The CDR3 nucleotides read TGTGCCAGCAGCTTAGATCTGGTGAAGAGGCAGTACGTC.

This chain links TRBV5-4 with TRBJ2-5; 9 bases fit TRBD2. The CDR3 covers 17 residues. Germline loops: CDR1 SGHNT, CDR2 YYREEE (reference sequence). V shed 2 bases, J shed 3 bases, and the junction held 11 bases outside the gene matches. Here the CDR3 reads CASSFDTRLAGKETQYF. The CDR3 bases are TGTGCCAGCAGCTTTGATACCCGGCTAGCGGGAAAAGAGACCCAGTACTTC.

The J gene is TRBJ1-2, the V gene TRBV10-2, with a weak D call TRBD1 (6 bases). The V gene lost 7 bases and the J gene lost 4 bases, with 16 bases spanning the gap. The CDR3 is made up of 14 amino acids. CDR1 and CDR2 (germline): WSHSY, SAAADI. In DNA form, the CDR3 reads TGCGCCAGCATGAGGGGGACGGCCTCCTATGGCTACACCTTC. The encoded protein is CASMRGTASYGYTF.

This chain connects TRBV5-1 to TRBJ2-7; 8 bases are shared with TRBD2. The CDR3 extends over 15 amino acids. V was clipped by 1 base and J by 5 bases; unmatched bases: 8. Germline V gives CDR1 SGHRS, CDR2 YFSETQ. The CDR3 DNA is TGCGCCAGCAGCTTGCTGGCGGGGGGCCAAGACGAGCAGTACGTC. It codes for CASSLLAGGQDEQYV.

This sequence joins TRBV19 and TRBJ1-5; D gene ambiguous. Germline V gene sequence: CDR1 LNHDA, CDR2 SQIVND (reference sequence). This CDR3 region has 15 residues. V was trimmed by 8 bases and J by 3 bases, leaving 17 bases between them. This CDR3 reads CASLTTGGFNQPQHF. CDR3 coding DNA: TGTGCCAGTTTGACGACGGGCGGGTTCAATCAGCCCCAGCATTTT.

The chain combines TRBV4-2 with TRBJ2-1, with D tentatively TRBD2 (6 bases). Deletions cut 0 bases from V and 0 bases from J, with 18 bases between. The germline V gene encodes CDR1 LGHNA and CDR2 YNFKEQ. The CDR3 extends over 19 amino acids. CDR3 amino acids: CASSQDGALAFSSYNEQFF. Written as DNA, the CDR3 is TGTGCCAGCAGCCAAGATGGGGCGCTAGCGTTTAGCTCCTACAATGAGCAGTTCTTC.

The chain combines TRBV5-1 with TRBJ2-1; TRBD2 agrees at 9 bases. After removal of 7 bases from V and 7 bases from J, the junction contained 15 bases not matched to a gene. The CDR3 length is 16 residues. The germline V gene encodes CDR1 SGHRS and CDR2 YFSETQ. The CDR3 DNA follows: TGCGCCAGCTATCGCGGGGGGGTGGAGGGGAAGAATGAGCAGTTCTTC. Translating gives CASYRGGVEGKNEQFF.

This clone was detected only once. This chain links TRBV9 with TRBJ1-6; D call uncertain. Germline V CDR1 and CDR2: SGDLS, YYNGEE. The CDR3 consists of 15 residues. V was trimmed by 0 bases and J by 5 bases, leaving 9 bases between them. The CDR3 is CASSVGRVNNSPLHF. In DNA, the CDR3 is TGTGCCAGCAGCGTAGGGAGGGTAAATAATTCACCCCTCCACTTT.

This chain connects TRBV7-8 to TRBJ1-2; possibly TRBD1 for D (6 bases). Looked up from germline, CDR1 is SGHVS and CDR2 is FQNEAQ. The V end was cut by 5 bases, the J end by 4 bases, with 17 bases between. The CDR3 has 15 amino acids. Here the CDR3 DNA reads TGTGCCAGCAGCCCAGGCCGGGACACAACCTATGGCTACACCTTC. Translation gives CASSPGRDTTYGYTF. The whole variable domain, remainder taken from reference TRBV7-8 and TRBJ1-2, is GAGVSQSPRYKVAKRGQDVALRCDPISGHVSLFWYQQALGQGPEFLTYFQNEAQLDKSGLPSDRFFAERPEGSVSTLKIQRTQQEDSAVYLCASSPGRDTTYGYTFGSGTRLTVV.

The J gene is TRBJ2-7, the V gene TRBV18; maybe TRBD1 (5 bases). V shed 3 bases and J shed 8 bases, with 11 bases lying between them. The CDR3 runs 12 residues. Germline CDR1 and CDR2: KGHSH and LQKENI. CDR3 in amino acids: CASSPGPAKQYV. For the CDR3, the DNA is TGTGCCAGCTCACCGGGGCCAGCCAAGCAGTACGTC.

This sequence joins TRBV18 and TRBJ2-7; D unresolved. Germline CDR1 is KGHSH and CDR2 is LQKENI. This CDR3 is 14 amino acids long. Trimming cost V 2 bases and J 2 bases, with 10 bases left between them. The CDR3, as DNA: TGTGCCAGCTCACCAGAGTCGCTCCCCTACGAGCAGTACTTC. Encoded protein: CASSPESLPYEQYF.

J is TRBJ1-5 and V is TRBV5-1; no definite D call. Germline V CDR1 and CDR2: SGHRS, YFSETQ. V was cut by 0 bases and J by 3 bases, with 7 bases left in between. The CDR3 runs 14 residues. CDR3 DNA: TGCGCCAGCAGCTTGGACAGTACCAATCAGCCCCAGCATTTT. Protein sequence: CASSLDSTNQPQHF.

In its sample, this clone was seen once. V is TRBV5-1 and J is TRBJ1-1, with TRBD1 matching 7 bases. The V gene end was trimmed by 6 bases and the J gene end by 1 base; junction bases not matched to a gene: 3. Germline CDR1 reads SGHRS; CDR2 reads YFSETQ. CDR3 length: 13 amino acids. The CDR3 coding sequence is TGCGCCAGCACAGACAGGGCGAACACTGAAGCTTTCTTT. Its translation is CASTDRANTEAFF.

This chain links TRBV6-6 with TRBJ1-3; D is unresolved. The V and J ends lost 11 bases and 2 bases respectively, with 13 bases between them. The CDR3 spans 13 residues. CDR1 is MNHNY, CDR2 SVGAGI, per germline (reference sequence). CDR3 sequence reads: CAALSGTGNTIYF. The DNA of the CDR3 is TGTGCCGCTTTGTCGGGGACTGGAAACACCATATATTTT.

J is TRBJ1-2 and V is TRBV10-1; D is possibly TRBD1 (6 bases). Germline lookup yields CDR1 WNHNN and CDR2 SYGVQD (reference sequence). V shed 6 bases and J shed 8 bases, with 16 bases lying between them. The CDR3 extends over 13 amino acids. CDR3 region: CASRSDRSLGYTF. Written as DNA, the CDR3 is TGCGCCAGCAGATCCGACAGGAGCCTCGGCTACACCTTC.

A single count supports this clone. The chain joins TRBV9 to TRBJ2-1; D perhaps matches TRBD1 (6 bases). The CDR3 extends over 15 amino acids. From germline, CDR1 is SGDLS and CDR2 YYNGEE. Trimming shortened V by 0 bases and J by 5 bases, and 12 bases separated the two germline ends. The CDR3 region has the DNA TGTGCCAGCAGCGTAGTACAGGGAGTTAACAATGAGCAGTTCTTC. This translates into CASSVVQGVNNEQFF.

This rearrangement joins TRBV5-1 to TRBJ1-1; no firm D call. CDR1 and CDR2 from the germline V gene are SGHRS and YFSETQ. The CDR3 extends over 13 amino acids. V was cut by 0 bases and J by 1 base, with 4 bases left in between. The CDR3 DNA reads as TGCGCCAGCAGCTTGGCGGGGAACACTGAAGCTTTCTTT. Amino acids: CASSLAGNTEAFF.

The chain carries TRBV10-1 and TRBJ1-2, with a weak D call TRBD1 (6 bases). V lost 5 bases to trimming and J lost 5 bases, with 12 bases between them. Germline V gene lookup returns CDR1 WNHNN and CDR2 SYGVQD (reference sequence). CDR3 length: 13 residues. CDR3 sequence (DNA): TGCGCCAGCAGTTCGACAGGCAGTTATGGCTACACCTTC. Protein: CASSSTGSYGYTF.

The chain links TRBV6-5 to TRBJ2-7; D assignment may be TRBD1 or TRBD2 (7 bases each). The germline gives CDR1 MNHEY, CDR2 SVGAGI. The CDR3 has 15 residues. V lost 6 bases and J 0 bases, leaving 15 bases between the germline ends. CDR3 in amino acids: CASSSGAGGSYEQYV. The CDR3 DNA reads TGTGCCAGCAGCAGCGGGGCAGGGGGCTCCTACGAGCAGTACGTC.